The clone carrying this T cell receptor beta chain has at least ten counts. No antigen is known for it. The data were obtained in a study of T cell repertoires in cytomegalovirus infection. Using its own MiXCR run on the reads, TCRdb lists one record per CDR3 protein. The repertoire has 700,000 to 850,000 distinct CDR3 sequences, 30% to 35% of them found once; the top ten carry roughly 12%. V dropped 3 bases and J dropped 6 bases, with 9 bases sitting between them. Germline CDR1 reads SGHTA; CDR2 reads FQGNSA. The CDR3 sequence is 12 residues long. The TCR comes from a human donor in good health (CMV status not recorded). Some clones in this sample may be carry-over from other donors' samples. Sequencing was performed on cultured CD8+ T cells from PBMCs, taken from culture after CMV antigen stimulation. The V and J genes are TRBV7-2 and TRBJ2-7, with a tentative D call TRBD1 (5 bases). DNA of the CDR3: TGTGCCAGCAGCTTCGACAGTCCCGAGCAGTACGTC. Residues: CASSFDSPEQYV.